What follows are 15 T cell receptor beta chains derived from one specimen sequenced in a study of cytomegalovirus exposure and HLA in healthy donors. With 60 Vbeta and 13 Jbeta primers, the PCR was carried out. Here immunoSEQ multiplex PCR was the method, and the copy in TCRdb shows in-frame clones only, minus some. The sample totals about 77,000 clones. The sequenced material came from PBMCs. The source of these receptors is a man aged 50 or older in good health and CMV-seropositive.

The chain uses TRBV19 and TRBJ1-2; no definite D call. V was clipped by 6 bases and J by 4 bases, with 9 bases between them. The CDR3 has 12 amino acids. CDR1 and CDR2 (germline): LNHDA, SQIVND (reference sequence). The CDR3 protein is CASRLGSYGYTF. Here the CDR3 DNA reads TGTGCCAGTAGGCTGGGCAGCTATGGCTACACCTTC.

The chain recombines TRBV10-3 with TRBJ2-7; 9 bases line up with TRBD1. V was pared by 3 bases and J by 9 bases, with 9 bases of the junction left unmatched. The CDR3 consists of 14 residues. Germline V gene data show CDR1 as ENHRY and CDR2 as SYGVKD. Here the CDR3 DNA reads TGTGCCATCAGTGATCCGCCGACAGGGGGGGTGCAGTACGTC. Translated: CAISDPPTGGVQYV.

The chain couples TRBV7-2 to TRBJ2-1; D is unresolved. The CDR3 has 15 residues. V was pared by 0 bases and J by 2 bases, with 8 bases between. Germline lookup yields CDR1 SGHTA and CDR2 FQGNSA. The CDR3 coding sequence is TGTGCCAGCAGCTTAGCGGTCCGCGCCTACAATGAGCAGTTCTTC. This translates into CASSLAVRAYNEQFF.

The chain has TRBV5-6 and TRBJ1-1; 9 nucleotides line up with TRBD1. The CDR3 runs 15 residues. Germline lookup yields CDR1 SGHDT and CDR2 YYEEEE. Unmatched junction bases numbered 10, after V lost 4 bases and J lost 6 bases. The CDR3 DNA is TGTGCCAGCAGCATATGGGACAGGGTGCCCCCTGAAGCTTTCTTT. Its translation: CASSIWDRVPPEAFF.

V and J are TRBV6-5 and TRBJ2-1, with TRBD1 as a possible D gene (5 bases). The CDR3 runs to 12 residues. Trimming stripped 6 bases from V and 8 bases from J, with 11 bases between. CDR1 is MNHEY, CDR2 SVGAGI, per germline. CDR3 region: CASRSRVDEQFF. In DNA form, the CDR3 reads TGTGCCAGCAGGTCCAGGGTTGATGAGCAGTTCTTC.

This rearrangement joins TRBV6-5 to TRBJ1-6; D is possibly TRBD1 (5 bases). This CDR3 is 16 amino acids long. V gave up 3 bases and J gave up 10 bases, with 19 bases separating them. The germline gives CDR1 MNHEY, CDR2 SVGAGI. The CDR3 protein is CASSYFTGLAGSPLHF. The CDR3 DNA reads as TGTGCCAGCAGTTATTTCACAGGCCTAGCGGGGTCACCCCTCCACTTT.

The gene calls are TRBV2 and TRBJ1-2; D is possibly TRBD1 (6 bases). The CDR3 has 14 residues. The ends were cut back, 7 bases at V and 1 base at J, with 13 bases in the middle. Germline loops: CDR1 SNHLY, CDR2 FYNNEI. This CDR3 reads CASNGQNLNYGYTF. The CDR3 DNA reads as TGTGCCAGCAACGGACAGAACCTTAACTATGGCTACACCTTC.

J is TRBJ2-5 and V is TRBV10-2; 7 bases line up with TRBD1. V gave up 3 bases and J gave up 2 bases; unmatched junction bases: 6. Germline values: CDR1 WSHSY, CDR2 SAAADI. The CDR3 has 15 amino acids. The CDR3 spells CASSDRGHPQETQYF. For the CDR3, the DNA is TGCGCCAGCAGTGATAGGGGGCACCCACAAGAGACCCAGTACTTC.

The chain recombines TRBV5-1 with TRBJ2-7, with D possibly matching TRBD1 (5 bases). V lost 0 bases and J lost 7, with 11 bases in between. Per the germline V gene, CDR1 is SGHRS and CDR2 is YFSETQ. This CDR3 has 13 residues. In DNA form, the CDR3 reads TGCGCCAGCAGCTTGGGCAGGGCAGGGGAGCAGTACTTC. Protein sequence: CASSLGRAGEQYF.

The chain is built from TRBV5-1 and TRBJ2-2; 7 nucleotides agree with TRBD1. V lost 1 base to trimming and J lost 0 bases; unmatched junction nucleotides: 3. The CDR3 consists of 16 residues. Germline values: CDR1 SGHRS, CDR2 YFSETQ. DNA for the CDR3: TGCGCCAGCAGCTTGTACCAGGGGGCGAACACCGGGGAGCTGTTTTTT. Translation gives CASSLYQGANTGELFF.

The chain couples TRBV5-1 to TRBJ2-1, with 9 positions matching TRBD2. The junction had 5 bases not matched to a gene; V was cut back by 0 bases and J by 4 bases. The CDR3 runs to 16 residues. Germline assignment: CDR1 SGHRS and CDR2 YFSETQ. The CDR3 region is CASSLDGLAYYNEQFF. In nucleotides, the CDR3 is TGCGCCAGCAGCTTGGATGGACTAGCGTATTACAATGAGCAGTTCTTC.

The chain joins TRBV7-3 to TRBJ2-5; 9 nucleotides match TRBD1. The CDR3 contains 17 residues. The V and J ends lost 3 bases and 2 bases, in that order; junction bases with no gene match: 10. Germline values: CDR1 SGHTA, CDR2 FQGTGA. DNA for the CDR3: TGTGCCAGCAGCTTGGGGGTGGACAGGGGATTTCAAGAGACCCAGTACTTC. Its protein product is CASSLGVDRGFQETQYF. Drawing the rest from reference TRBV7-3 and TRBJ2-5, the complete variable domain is GAGVSQTPSNKVTEKGKYVELRCDPISGHTALYWYRQSLGQGPEFLIYFQGTGAADDSGLPNDRFFAVRPEGSVSTLKIQRTERGDSAVYLCASSLGVDRGFQETQYFGPGTRLLVL.

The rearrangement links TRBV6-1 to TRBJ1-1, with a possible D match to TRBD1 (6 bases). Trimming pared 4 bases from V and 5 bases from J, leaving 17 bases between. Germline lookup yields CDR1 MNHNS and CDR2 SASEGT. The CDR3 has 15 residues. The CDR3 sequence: CASSVRGEGRTEAFF. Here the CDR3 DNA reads TGTGCCAGCAGTGTAAGGGGGGAGGGAAGGACTGAAGCTTTCTTT.

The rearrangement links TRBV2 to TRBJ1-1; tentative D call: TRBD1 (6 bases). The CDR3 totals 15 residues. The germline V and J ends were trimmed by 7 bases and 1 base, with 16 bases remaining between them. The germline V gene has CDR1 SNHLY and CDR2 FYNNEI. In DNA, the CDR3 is TGTGCCAGCACAGCACGAAGACAGGAGAACACTGAAGCTTTCTTT. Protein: CASTARRQENTEAFF. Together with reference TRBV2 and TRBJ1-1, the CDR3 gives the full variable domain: EPEVTQTPSHQVTQMGQEVILRCVPISNHLYFYWYRQILGQKVEFLVSFYNNEISEKSEIFDDQFSVERPDGSNFTLKIRSTKLEDSAMYFCASTARRQENTEAFFGQGTRLTVV.

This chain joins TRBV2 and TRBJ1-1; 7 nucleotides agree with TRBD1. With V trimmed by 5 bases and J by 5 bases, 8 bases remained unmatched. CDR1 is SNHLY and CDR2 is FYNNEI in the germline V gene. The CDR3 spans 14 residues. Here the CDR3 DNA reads TGTGCCAGCAGTCGTCAGGGGGAGCGGACTGAAGCTTTCTTT. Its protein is CASSRQGERTEAFF.